This entry features one T cell receptor (beta chain) sequence. Its target is unknown. This CDR3 contains 15 residues. Looked up from germline, CDR1 is SGHRS and CDR2 is YFSETQ. The TRB libraries of cDNA were built by UMI-labeled 5' RACE. TCRdb reprocessed the 5' RACE reads, keeping one entry per CDR3 protein, no DNA. Its listing shows some 22,000 distinct CDR3 sequences. A CD45RO-CCR7+CD27+CD95- phenotype identified naive CD8+ T cells. The data were taken from a study of CXCR3-negative and CXCR3-positive naive CD8 T cells. Overall study results and limits: TRBV-TRBJ usage was similar across naive CXCR3 subsets but distinct in memory cells. Hydrophobicity of TRB CDR3s was greater in CXCR3-positive naive cells than in CXCR3-negative naive cells.

The specimen sequenced was naive CXCR3- CD8+ T cells from blood. Stated subset: CD45RO-CCR7+CD27+CD95- naive CD8+ T cells lacking CXCR3 (TNR3-). The chain employs TRBV5-1 and TRBJ1-1. The TCR comes from a human donor in good health. Some clones in this sample may be carry-over from other donors' samples. The CDR3 loop is CASSRLVGEGTEAFF.